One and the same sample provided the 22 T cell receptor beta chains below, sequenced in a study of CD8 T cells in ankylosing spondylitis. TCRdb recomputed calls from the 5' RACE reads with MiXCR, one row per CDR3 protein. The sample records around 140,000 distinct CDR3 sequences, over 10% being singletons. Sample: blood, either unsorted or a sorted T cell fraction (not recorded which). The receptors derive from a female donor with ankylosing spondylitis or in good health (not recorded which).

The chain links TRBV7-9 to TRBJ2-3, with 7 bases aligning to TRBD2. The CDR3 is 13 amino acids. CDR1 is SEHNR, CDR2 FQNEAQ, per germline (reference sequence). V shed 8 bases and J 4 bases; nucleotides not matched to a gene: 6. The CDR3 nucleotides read TGTGCCAGCCTCCGGGAGGCCGCAGATACGCAGTATTTT. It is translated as CASLREAADTQYF.

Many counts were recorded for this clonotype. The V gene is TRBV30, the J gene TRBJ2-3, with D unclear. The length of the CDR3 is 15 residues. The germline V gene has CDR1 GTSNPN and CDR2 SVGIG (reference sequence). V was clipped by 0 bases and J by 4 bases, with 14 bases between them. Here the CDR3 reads CAWSVRAEWADTQYF. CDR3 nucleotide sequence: TGTGCCTGGAGTGTACGGGCAGAGTGGGCAGATACGCAGTATTTT.

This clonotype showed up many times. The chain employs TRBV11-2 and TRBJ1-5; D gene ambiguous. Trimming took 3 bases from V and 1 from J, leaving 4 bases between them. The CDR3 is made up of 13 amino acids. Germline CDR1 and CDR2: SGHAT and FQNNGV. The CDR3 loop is CASSFASNQPQHF. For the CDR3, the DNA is TGTGCCAGCAGCTTTGCGAGCAATCAGCCCCAGCATTTT.

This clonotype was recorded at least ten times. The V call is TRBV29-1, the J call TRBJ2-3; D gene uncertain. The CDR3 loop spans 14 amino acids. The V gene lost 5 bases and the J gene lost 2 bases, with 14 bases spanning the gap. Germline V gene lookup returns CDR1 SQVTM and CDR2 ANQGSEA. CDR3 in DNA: TGCAGCGTTCTGCCTCGGTCGTCCACAGATACGCAGTATTTT. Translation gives CSVLPRSSTDTQYF.

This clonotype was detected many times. CDR3 sequence: CASSQSLTTTNEKLFF. The DNA for the CDR3 is TGTGCCAGCAGCCAGTCCCTGACAACAACTAATGAAAAACTGTTTTTT. This chain uses TRBV5-5 with TRBJ1-4; D remains ambiguous. The CDR3 length is 16 residues. V gave up 4 bases and J gave up 0 bases, with 13 bases separating them. Germline V lookup: CDR1 SGHKS, CDR2 YYEKEE (reference sequence).

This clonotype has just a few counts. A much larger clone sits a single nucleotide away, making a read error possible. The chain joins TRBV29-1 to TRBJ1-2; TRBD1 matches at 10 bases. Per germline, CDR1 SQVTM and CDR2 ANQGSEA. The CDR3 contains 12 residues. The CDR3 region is CSAGTGDYGYPF. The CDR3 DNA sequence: TGCAGCGCCGGGACAGGGGACTATGGCTACCCCTTC. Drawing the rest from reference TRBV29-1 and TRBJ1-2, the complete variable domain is SAVISQKPSRDICQRGTSLTIQCQVDSQVTMMFWYRQQPGQSLTLIATANQGSEATYESGFVIDKFPISRPNLTFSTLTVSNMSPEDSSIYLCSAGTGDYGYPFGSGTRLTVV.

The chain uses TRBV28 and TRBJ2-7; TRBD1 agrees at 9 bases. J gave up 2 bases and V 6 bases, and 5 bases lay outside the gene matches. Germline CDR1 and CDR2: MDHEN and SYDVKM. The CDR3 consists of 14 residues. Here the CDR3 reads CASRRGQGAYEQYF. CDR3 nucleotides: TGTGCCAGCAGACGGGGACAGGGCGCCTACGAGCAGTACTTC.

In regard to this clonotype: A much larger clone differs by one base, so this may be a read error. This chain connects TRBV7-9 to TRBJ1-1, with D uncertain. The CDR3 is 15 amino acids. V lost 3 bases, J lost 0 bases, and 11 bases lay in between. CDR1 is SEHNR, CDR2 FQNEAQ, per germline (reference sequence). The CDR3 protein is CASSLRRRVNTEAFF. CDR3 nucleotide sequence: TGTGCCAGCAGCTTGCGCCGCAGAGTGAACACTGAAGCTTTCTTT.

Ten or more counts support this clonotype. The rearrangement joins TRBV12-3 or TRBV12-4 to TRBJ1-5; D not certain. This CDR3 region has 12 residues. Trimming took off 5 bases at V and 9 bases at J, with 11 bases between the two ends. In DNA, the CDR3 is TGTGCCAGCAGTCCTACCCCAGGGCCCCAGCATTTT. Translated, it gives CASSPTPGPQHF.

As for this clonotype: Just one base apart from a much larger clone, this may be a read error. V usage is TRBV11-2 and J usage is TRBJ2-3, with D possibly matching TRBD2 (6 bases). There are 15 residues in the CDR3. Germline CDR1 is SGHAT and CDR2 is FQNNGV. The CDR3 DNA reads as TGTGTCAGCAGCTCCGGAGGAGGGGCCACAGATACGCAGTATTTT. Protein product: CVSSSGGGATDTQYF. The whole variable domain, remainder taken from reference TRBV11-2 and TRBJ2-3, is EAGVAQSPRYKIIEKRQSVAFWCNPISGHATLYWYQQILGQGPKLLIQFQNNGVVDDSQLPKDRFSAERLKGVDSTLKIQPAKLEDSAVYLCVSSSGGGATDTQYFGPGTRLTVL.

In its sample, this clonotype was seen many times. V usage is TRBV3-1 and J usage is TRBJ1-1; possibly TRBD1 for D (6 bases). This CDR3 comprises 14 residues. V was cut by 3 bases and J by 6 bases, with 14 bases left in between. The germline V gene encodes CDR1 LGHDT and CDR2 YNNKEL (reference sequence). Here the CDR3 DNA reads TGTGCCAGCAGCCACACAGGGATGCTCTCTGAAGCTTTCTTT. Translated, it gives CASSHTGMLSEAFF.

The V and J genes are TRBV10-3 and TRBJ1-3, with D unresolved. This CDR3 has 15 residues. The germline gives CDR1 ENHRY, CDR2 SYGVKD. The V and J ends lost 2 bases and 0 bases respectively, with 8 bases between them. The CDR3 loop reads CAISEPTVSGNTIYF. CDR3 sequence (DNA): TGTGCCATCAGTGAGCCTACAGTCTCTGGAAACACCATATATTTT.

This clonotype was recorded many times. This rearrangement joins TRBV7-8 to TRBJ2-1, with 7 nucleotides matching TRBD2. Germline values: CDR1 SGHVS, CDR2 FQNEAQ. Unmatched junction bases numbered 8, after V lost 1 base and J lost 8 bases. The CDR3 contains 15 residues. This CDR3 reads CASSLVRAGRDEQFF. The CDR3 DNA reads TGTGCCAGCAGCTTAGTCCGAGCGGGAAGGGATGAGCAGTTCTTC.

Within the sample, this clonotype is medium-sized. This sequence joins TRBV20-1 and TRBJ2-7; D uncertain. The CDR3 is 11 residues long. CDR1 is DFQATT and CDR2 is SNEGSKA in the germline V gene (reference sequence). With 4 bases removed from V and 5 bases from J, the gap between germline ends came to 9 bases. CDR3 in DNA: TGCAGTGCTACTGACTTTGACGAGCAGTACTTC. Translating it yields CSATDFDEQYF.

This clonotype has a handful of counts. The CDR3 loop reads CASSADALAGGTTYNEQFF. DNA for the CDR3: TGTGCCAGCAGTGCTGATGCACTAGCGGGGGGGACCACCTACAATGAGCAGTTCTTC. The rearrangement links TRBV28 to TRBJ2-1, with 13 nucleotides matching TRBD2. The CDR3 consists of 19 residues. CDR1 is MDHEN and CDR2 is SYDVKM in the germline V gene. The V gene end was trimmed by 5 bases and the J gene end by 2 bases; junction bases not matched to a gene: 12.

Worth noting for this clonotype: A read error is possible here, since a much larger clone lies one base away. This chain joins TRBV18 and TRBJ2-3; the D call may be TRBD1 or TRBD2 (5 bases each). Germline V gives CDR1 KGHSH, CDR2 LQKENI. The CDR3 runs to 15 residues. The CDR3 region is CASSLAGTFGDTQSF. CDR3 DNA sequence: TGTGCCAGCTCACTTGCCGGGACCTTCGGCGATACGCAGTCTTTT.

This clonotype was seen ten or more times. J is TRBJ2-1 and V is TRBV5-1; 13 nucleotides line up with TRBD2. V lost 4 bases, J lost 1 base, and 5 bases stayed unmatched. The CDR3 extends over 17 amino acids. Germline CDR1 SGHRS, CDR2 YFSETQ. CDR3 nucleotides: TGCGCCAGCAGCGGGGGACTAGCGGGGATTTCCTACAATGAGCAGTTCTTC. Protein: CASSGGLAGISYNEQFF.

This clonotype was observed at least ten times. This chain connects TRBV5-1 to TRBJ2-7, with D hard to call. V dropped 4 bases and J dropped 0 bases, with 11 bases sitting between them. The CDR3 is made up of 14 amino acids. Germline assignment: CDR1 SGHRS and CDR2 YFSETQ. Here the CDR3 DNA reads TGCGCCAGCAGCAGTTGGGTCAACTCCTACGAGCAGTACTTC. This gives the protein CASSSWVNSYEQYF.

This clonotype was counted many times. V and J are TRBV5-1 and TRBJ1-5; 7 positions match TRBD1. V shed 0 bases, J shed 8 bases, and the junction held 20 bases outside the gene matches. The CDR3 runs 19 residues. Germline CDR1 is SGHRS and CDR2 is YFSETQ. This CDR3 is CASSLAPTGQSLFWEPQHF. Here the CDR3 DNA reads TGCGCCAGCAGCTTGGCCCCAACGGGACAGAGCCTGTTTTGGGAGCCCCAGCATTTT. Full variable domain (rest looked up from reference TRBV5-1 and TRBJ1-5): KAGVTQTPRYLIKTRGQQVTLSCSPISGHRSVSWYQQTPGQGLQFLFEYFSETQRNKGNFPGRFSGRQFSNSRSEMNVSTLELGDSALYLCASSLAPTGQSLFWEPQHFGDGTRLSIL.

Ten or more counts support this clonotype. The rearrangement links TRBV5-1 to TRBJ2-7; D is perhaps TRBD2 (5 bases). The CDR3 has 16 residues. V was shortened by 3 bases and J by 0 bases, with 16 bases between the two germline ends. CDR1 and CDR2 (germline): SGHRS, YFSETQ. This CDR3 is CASSSGSSSVSYEQYF. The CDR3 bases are TGCGCCAGCAGCTCCGGCAGTAGTAGCGTCTCCTACGAGCAGTACTTC.

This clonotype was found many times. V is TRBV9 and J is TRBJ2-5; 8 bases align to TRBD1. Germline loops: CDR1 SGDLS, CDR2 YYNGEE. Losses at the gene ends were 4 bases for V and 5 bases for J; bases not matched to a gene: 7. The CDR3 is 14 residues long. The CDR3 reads CASSPGQGLETQYF. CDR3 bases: TGTGCCAGCAGCCCTGGACAGGGTCTGGAGACCCAGTACTTC. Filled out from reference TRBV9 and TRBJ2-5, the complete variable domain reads DSGVTQTPKHLITATGQRVTLRCSPRSGDLSVYWYQQSLDQGLQFLIQYYNGEERAKGNILERFSAQQFPDLHSELNLSSLELGDSALYFCASSPGQGLETQYFGPGTRLLVL.

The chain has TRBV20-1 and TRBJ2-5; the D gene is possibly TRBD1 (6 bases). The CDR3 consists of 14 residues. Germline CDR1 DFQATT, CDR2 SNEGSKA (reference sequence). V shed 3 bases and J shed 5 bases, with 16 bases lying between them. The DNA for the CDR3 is TGCAGTGCTAGCCGACTCTGGGGGCGCGAGACCCAGTACTTC. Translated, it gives CSASRLWGRETQYF.